This T cell receptor (beta chain) was sequenced in a study of graft-versus-host responses after intestinal transplantation. Trimming removed 5 bases at V and 4 bases at J, with 15 bases between. CDR3 length: 14 amino acids. Germline CDR1 and CDR2: MNHNY and SVGAGI (reference sequence). As regards this clone: What it recognizes is unknown.

Clones were read by immunoSEQ multiplex PCR, and TCRdb kept only the in-frame ones, dropping some. The top ten clones hold more than 0.1% of a sample with under 150,000 clones, approximately 92% of them seen once. The clonotype comes from a human donor who received an intestinal transplant. The genes are TRBV6-6 and TRBJ2-7; D is possibly TRBD1 (5 bases). The starting material was unstimulated CD4+ T cells sorted from spleen or lymph node cells, obtained before intestinal transplant. CDR3 bases: TGTGCCAGCAGTCCCCGGCAGGGTCGGTACGAGCAGTACTTC. Amino acid sequence: CASSPRQGRYEQYF.